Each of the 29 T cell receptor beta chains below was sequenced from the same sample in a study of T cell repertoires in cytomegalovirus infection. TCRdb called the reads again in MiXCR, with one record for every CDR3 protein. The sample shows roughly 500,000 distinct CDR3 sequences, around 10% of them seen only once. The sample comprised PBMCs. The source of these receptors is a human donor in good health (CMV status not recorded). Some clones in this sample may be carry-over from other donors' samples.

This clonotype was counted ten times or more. CDR3 DNA: TGTGCCAGCAGTTATCTCGGGAGATCGGACACTGAAGCTTTCTTT. Its protein product is CASSYLGRSDTEAFF. The gene calls are TRBV6-2 or TRBV6-3 and TRBJ1-1; D remains unclear. The germline V gene has CDR1 MNHEY and CDR2 SVGEGT. CDR3 size: 15 residues. Trimming stripped 3 bases from V and 3 bases from J, with 14 bases between.

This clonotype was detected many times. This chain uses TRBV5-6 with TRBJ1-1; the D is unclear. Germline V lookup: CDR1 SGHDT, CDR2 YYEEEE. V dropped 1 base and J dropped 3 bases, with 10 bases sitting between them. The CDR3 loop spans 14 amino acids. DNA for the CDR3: TGTGCCAGCAGCTTGCCCGGAACGGACACTGAAGCTTTCTTT. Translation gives CASSLPGTDTEAFF.

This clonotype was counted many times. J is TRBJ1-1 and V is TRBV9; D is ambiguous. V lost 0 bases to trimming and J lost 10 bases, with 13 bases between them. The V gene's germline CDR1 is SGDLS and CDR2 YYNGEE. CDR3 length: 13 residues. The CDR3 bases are TGTGCCAGCAGCGTAGCTACGGGCTATAGAGCTTTCTTT. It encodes CASSVATGYRAFF.

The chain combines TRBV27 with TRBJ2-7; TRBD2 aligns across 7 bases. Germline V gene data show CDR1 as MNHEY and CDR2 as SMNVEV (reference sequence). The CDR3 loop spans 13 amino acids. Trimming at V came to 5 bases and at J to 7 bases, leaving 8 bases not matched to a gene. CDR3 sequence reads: CASSPTPGGEQYF. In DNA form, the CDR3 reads TGTGCCAGCAGTCCTACCCCCGGGGGGGAGCAGTACTTC.

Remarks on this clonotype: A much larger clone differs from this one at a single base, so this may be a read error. The CDR3 loop reads CASILRVSSYNEQFF. For the CDR3, the DNA is TGTGCCAGCATCTTGAGGGTGAGCTCCTACAATGAGCAGTTCTTC. This chain links TRBV5-5 with TRBJ2-1; D possibly corresponds to TRBD2 (5 bases). Germline-derived CDR1 and CDR2 are SGHKS and YYEKEE (reference sequence). CDR3 size: 15 residues.

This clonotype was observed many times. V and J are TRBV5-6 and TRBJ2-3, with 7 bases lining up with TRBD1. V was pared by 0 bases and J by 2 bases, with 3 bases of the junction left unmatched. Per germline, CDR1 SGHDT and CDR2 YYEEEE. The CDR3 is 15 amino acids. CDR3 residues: CASSLAGQLTDTQYF. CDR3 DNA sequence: TGTGCCAGCAGCTTGGCGGGACAGCTCACAGATACGCAGTATTTT.

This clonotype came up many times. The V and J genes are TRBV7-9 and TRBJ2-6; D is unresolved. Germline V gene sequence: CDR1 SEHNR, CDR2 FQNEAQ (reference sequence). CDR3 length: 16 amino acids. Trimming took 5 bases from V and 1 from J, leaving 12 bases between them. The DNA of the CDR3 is TGTGCCAGCAGCCCCGTTGAGGTTTCTGGGGCCAACGTCCTGACTTTC. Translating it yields CASSPVEVSGANVLTF.

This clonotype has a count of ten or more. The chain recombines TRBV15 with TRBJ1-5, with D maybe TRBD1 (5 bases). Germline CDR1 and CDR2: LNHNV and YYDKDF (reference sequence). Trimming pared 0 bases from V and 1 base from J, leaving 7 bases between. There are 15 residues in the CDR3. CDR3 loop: CATSRDSGSNQPQHF. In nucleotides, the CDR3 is TGTGCCACCAGCAGAGATTCAGGGAGCAATCAGCCCCAGCATTTT. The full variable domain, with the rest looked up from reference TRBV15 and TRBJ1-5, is DAMVIQNPRYQVTQFGKPVTLSCSQTLNHNVMYWYQQKSSQAPKLLFHYYDKDFNNEADTPDNFQSRRPNTSFCFLDIRSPGLGDTAMYLCATSRDSGSNQPQHFGDGTRLSIL.

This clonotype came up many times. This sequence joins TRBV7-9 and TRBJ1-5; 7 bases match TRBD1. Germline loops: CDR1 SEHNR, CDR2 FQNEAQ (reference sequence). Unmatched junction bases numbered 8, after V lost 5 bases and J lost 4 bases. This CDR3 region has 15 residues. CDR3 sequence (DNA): TGTGCCAGCAGCCCCTCGACAGGGTATAATCAGCCCCAGCATTTT. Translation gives CASSPSTGYNQPQHF.

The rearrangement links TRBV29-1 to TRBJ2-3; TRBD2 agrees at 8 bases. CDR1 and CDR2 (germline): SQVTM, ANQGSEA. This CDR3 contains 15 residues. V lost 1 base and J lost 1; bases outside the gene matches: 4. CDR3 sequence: CSVEGAGGGTDTQYF. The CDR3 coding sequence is TGCAGCGTTGAAGGGGCGGGAGGTGGCACAGATACGCAGTATTTT.

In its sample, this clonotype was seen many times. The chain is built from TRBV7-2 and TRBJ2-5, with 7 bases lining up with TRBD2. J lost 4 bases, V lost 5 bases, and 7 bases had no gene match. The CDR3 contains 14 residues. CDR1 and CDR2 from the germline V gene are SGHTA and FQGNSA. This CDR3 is CASSPTGGRETQYF. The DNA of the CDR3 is TGTGCCAGCAGCCCCACGGGCGGGAGAGAGACCCAGTACTTC. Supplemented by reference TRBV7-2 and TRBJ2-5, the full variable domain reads GAGVSQSPSNKVTEKGKDVELRCDPISGHTALYWYRQSLGQGLEFLIYFQGNSAPDKSGLPSDRFSAERTGGSVSTLTIQRTQQEDSAVYLCASSPTGGRETQYFGPGTRLLVL.

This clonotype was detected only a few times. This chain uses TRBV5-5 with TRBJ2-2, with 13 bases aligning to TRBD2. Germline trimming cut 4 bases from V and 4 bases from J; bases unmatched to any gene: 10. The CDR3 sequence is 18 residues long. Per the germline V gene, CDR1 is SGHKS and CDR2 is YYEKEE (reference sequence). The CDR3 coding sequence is TGTGCCAGCAGCATCGAAACCGGGACTAGCGGGACCACCGGGGAGCTGTTTTTT. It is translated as CASSIETGTSGTTGELFF.

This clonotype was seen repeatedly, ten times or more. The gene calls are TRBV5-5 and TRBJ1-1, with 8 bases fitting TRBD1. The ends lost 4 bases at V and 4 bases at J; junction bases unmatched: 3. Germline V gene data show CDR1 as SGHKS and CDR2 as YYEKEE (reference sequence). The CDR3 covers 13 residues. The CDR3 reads CASSVGTGTEAFF. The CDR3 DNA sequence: TGTGCCAGCAGCGTGGGGACAGGCACTGAAGCTTTCTTT.

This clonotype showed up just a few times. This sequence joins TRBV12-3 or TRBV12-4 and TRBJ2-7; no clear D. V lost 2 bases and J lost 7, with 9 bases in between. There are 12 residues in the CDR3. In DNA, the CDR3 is TGTGCCAGCAGTTTACGTGGTACTGAGCAGTACTTC. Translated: CASSLRGTEQYF.

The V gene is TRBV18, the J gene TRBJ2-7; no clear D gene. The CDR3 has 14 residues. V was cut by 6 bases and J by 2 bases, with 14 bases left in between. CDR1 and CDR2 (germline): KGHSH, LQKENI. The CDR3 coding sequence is TGTGCCAGCTCGGCCGGGCACAGCACCTACGAGCAGTACTTC. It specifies CASSAGHSTYEQYF.

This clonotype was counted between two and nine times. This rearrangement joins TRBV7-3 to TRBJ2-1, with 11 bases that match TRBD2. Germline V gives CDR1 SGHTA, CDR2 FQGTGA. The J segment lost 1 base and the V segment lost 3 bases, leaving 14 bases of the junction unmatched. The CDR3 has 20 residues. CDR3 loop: CASSLAGTSGGESSYNEQFF. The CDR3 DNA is TGTGCCAGCAGCTTGGCGGGAACTAGCGGGGGAGAATCTTCCTACAATGAGCAGTTCTTC.

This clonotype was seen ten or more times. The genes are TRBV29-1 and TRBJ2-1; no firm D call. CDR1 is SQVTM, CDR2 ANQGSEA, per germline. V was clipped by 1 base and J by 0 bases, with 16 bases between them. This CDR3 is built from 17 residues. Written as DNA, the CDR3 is TGCAGCGTTGAAGGGACCGGCCCGTCAAGCTCCTACAATGAGCAGTTCTTC. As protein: CSVEGTGPSSSYNEQFF.

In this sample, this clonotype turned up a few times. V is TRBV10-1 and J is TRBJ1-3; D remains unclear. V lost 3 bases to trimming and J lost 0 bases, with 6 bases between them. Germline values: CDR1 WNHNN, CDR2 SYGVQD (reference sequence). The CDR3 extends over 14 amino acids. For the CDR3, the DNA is TGCGCCAGCAGTGATTGGGTCTCTGGAAACACCATATATTTT. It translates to CASSDWVSGNTIYF.

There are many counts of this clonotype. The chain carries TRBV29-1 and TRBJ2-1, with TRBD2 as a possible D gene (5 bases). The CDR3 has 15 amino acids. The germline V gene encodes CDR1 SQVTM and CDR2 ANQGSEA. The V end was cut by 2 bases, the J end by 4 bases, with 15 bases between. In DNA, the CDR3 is TGCAGCGTTGAATCCTACTGGAGGACTTACAATGAGCAGTTCTTC. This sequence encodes CSVESYWRTYNEQFF.

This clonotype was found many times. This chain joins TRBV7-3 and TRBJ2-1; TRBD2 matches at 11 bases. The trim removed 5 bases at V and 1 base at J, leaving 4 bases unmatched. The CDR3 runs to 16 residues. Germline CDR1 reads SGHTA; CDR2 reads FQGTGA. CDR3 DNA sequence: TGTGCCAGCAGCCCGGTAGCGGGGGGGTCCTACAATGAGCAGTTCTTC. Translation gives CASSPVAGGSYNEQFF.

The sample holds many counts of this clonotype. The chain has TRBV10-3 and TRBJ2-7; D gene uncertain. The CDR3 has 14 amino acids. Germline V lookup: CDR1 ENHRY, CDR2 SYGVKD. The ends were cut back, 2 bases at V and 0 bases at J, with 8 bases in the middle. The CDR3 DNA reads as TGTGCCATCAGTGAGACGCTCGACTCCTACGAGCAGTACTTC. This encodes CAISETLDSYEQYF.

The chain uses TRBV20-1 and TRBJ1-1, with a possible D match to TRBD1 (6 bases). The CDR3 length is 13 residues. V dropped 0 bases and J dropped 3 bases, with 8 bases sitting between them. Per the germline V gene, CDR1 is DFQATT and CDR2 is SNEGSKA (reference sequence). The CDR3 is CSARDNRDTEAFF. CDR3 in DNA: TGCAGTGCTAGAGATAACAGGGACACTGAAGCTTTCTTT.

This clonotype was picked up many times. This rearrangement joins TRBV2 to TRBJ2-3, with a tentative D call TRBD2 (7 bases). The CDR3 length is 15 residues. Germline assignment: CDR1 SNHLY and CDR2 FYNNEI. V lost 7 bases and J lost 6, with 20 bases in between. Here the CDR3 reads CASTRLGGPGDTQYF. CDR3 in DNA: TGTGCCAGCACTCGCTTGGGGGGGCCTGGGGATACGCAGTATTTT.

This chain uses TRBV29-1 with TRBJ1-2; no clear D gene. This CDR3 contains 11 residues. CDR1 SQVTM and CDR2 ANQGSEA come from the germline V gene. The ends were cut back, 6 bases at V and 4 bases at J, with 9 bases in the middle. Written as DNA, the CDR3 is TGCAGCGTCCACGGTAGCTATGGCTACACCTTC. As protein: CSVHGSYGYTF. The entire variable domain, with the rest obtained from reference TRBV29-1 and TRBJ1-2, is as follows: SAVISQKPSRDICQRGTSLTIQCQVDSQVTMMFWYRQQPGQSLTLIATANQGSEATYESGFVIDKFPISRPNLTFSTLTVSNMSPEDSSIYLCSVHGSYGYTFGSGTRLTVV.

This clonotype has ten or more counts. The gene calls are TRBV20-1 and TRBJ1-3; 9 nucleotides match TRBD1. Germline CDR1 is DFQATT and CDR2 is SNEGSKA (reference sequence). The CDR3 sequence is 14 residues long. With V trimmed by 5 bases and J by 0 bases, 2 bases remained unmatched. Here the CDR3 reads CSAPGQGSGNTIYF. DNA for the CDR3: TGCAGTGCTCCGGGACAGGGCTCTGGAAACACCATATATTTT.

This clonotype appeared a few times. The CDR3 here is CSARAAGTGRKQYF. As DNA, the CDR3 is TGCAGTGCTAGAGCCGCCGGGACAGGGAGGAAGCAGTACTTC. The chain recombines TRBV20-1 with TRBJ2-7; TRBD1 agrees at 9 bases. Losses at the gene ends were 1 base for V and 8 bases for J; bases not matched to a gene: 9. Germline CDR1 is DFQATT and CDR2 is SNEGSKA (reference sequence). There are 14 residues in the CDR3.

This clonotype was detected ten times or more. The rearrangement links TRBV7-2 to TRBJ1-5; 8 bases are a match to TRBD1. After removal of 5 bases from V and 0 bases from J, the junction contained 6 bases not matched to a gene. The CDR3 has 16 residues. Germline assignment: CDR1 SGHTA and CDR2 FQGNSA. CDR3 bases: TGTGCCAGCAGCGTGCAGGGGGCGGGTAGCAATCAGCCCCAGCATTTT. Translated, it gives CASSVQGAGSNQPQHF.

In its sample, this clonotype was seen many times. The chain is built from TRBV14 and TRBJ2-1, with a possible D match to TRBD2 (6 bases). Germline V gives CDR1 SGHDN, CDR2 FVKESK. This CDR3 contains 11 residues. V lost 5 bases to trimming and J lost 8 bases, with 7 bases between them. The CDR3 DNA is TGTGCCAGCAGCTGGAGGGATGAGCAGTTCTTC. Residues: CASSWRDEQFF.

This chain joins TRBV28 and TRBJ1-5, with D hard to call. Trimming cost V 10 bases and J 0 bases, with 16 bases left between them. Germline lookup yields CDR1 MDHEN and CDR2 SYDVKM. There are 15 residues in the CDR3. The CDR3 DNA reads TGTGCCATTAGGTCGGCGGCTAATAGCAATCAGCCCCAGCATTTT. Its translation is CAIRSAANSNQPQHF.